Shown below are 17 T cell receptor beta chains from a single sample sequenced in a study of blood T cell repertoires in COVID-19. Sequencing was performed with immunoSEQ multiplex PCR; in TCRdb, only in-frame clones are kept and a portion is missing. The sample carries about 200,000 clones, about 85% recorded once. Sequences were obtained from peripheral blood. All receptors come from a woman over 75 with acute or convalescent COVID-19.

This clone was recorded a few times. The rearrangement joins TRBV6-5 to TRBJ1-6; D remains ambiguous. CDR3 length: 15 amino acids. From germline, CDR1 is MNHEY and CDR2 SVGAGI. Trimming cost V 7 bases and J 1 base, with 11 bases left between them. CDR3 in amino acids: CASTRGASYNSPLHF. The CDR3 nucleotides read TGTGCCAGCACTCGGGGAGCGTCCTATAATTCACCCCTCCACTTT.

This chain links TRBV25-1 with TRBJ2-6, with 7 bases lining up with TRBD1. V gave up 3 bases and J gave up 2 bases; unmatched junction bases: 4. CDR1 and CDR2 from the germline V gene are MGHDK and SYGVNS. This CDR3 comprises 16 residues. Written as DNA, the CDR3 is TGTGCCAGCAGTGAGTACAGGGGTCCTGGGGCCAACGTCCTGACTTTC. It yields the protein CASSEYRGPGANVLTF.

This chain connects TRBV3-1 (or the pseudogene TRBV3-2) to TRBJ2-3; D call uncertain. Trimming took 4 bases from V and 4 from J, leaving 12 bases between them. Germline values: CDR1 LGHDT, CDR2 YNNKEL (reference sequence). CDR3 length equals 14 residues. The CDR3 DNA sequence: TGTGCCAGCAGCCGCAAACCCGGTGCAGATACGCAGTATTTT. Translated, it gives CASSRKPGADTQYF.

This chain joins TRBV28 and TRBJ2-3; 12 positions match TRBD1. The CDR3 spans 16 residues. Germline V lookup: CDR1 MDHEN, CDR2 SYDVKM. After removal of 5 bases from V and 6 bases from J, the junction contained 9 bases not matched to a gene. The CDR3 bases are TGTGCCAGCAGTACCCGGGGACAGGGGGCCGCCGATACGCAGTATTTT. This sequence encodes CASSTRGQGAADTQYF.

This clone appeared a single time. The rearrangement joins TRBV28 to TRBJ1-1, with a tentative D call TRBD1 (6 bases). The CDR3 loop spans 14 amino acids. Germline lookup yields CDR1 MDHEN and CDR2 SYDVKM. V dropped 9 bases and J dropped 4 bases, with 18 bases sitting between them. CDR3 sequence reads: CASTTVQGRTEAFF. The CDR3, as DNA: TGTGCCAGTACCACCGTCCAGGGGCGCACTGAAGCTTTCTTT.

The chain employs TRBV5-8 and TRBJ2-5, with TRBD1 matching 11 bases. Germline V gene data show CDR1 as SGHTS and CDR2 as YDEGEE. The CDR3 has 16 amino acids. V lost 8 bases and J lost 2; bases outside the gene matches: 11. The CDR3 reads CASGTGGSPQQETQYF. CDR3 DNA sequence: TGTGCCAGTGGGACAGGGGGATCTCCACAACAAGAGACCCAGTACTTC. The variable domain in full, completed from reference TRBV5-8 and TRBJ2-5, reads EAGVTQSPTHLIKTRGQQATLRCSPISGHTSVYWYQQALGLGLQFLLWYDEGEERNRGNFPPRFSGRQFPNYSSELNVNALELEDSALYLCASGTGGSPQQETQYFGPGTRLLVL.

This clone appeared a few times. J is TRBJ2-7 and V is TRBV29-1; tentative D call: TRBD2 (7 bases). The CDR3 consists of 15 residues. Germline assignment: CDR1 SQVTM and CDR2 ANQGSEA. Trimming took 5 bases from V and 5 from J, leaving 22 bases between them. Written as DNA, the CDR3 is TGCAGCGTTAGCCCCCGGGGGGAAGGGGGAAACGAGCAGTACTTC. It codes for CSVSPRGEGGNEQYF.

The rearrangement joins TRBV7-8 to TRBJ2-2; TRBD2 agrees at 7 bases. The germline V gene has CDR1 SGHVS and CDR2 FQNEAQ. V lost 5 bases, J lost 5 bases, and 11 bases stayed unmatched. The CDR3 is 16 residues long. The CDR3 region has the DNA TGTGCCAGCAGCCCACCCAGCGGGGTATGGACCGGGGAGCTGTTTTTT. As protein: CASSPPSGVWTGELFF. The variable domain in full, with the rest retrieved from reference TRBV7-8 and TRBJ2-2, is GAGVSQSPRYKVAKRGQDVALRCDPISGHVSLFWYQQALGQGPEFLTYFQNEAQLDKSGLPSDRFFAERPEGSVSTLKIQRTQQEDSAVYLCASSPPSGVWTGELFFGEGSRLTVL.

V gene TRBV29-1 combines with J gene TRBJ1-2; a possible D gene is TRBD1 (5 bases). The V end lost 7 bases, the J end lost 6 bases, and 12 bases lay between the germline ends. The germline CDR1 and CDR2 sequences are SQVTM and ANQGSEA. The CDR3 contains 11 residues. Written as DNA, the CDR3 is TGCAGCGGCCTTTGGGGGGATGGCTACACCTTC. This encodes CSGLWGDGYTF.

This sequence joins TRBV6-5 and TRBJ2-1; TRBD1 aligns across 7 bases. The trim removed 6 bases at V and 3 bases at J, leaving 5 bases unmatched. The germline V gene encodes CDR1 MNHEY and CDR2 SVGAGI. The CDR3 covers 14 residues. Written as DNA, the CDR3 is TGTGCCAGCAGCATGACAGGGAACTACAATGAGCAGTTCTTC. Translating gives CASSMTGNYNEQFF.

This chain uses TRBV6-5 with TRBJ2-2, with 9 bases lining up with TRBD1. V shed 4 bases and J 6 bases; nucleotides not matched to a gene: 9. CDR3 length: 16 residues. Looked up from germline, CDR1 is MNHEY and CDR2 is SVGAGI. The chain's CDR3 is CASSSPGQGISGELFF. CDR3 coding DNA: TGTGCCAGCAGTTCCCCGGGACAGGGTATATCCGGGGAGCTGTTTTTT.

The rearrangement uses TRBV3-1 (or the pseudogene TRBV3-2) and TRBJ2-1; D remains unclear. Germline V gene data show CDR1 as LGHDT and CDR2 as YNNKEL (reference sequence). V was trimmed by 2 bases and J by 2 bases, leaving 10 bases between them. The CDR3 sequence is 15 residues long. CDR3 nucleotides: TGTGCCAGCAGCCAATATTTAGGAGCCTACAATGAGCAGTTCTTC. Translated, it gives CASSQYLGAYNEQFF.

The chain recombines TRBV27 with TRBJ2-2; perhaps TRBD2 as D (6 bases). From germline, CDR1 is MNHEY and CDR2 SMNVEV (reference sequence). The CDR3 sequence is 15 residues long. V was trimmed by 7 bases and J by 7 bases, leaving 19 bases between them. The CDR3: CASTSAGTRDGELFF. Here the CDR3 DNA reads TGTGCCAGCACCTCCGCCGGGACTCGAGACGGGGAGCTGTTTTTT.

In DNA, the CDR3 is TGTGCCAGCTCACCACCTGGGACAGTGTCCTACGAGCAGTACTTC. It specifies CASSPPGTVSYEQYF. The chain joins TRBV18 to TRBJ2-7; 7 bases fit TRBD1. V was pared by 0 bases and J by 1 base, with 3 bases of the junction left unmatched. The CDR3 is made up of 15 amino acids. Germline V gene sequence: CDR1 KGHSH, CDR2 LQKENI.

This chain links TRBV15 with TRBJ2-1; TRBD1 might be the D (6 bases). The length of the CDR3 is 15 residues. V lost 1 base and J lost 5, with 12 bases in between. The germline gives CDR1 LNHNV, CDR2 YYDKDF (reference sequence). The chain's CDR3 is CATSRVLQGNNEQFF. For the CDR3, the DNA is TGTGCCACCAGCAGAGTCCTACAGGGAAACAATGAGCAGTTCTTC.

The chain has TRBV19 and TRBJ1-6, with 8 nucleotides matching TRBD1. There are 14 residues in the CDR3. Trimming removed 8 bases from V and 9 bases from J; junction bases left unmatched: 9. The germline gives CDR1 LNHDA, CDR2 SQIVND (reference sequence). The CDR3: CASQTGGPGSPLHF. In DNA, the CDR3 is TGTGCCAGTCAAACAGGGGGACCTGGTTCACCCCTCCACTTT. The full variable domain, with the rest looked up from reference TRBV19 and TRBJ1-6, is DGGITQSPKYLFRKEGQNVTLSCEQNLNHDAMYWYRQDPGQGLRLIYYSQIVNDFQKGDIAEGYSVSREKKESFPLTVTSAQKNPTAFYLCASQTGGPGSPLHFGNGTRLTVT.

As concerns this clone: At one boundary the junction diverges from the germline segment, which might be a read error. The genes are TRBV4-1 and TRBJ2-4, with 16 bases lining up with TRBD2. The CDR3 is 19 amino acids. Per germline, CDR1 MGHRA and CDR2 YSYEKL. The CDR3 region is CASSQVTGTSGGARNIQYF. CDR3 nucleotide sequence: TGCGCCAGCAGCCAAGTAACCGGGACTAGCGGGGGGGCCAGAAACATTCAGTACTTC.